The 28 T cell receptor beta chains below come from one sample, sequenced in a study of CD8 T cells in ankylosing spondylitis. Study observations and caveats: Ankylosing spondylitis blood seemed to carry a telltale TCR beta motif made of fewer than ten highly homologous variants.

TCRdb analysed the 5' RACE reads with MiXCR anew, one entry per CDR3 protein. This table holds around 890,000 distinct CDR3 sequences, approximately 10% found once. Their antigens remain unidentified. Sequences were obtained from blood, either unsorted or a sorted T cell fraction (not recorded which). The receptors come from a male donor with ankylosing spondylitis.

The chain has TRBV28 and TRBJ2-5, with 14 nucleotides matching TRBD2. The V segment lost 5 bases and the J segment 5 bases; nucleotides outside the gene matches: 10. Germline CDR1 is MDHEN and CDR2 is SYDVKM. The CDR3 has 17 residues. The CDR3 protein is CASSPEGLAGVWETQYF. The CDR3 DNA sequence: TGTGCCAGCAGTCCGGAGGGACTAGCGGGAGTTTGGGAGACCCAGTACTTC. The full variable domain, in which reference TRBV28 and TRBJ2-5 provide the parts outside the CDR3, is DVKVTQSSRYLVKRTGEKVFLECVQDMDHENMFWYRQDPGLGLRLIYFSYDVKMKEKGDIPEGYSVSREKKERFSLILESASTNQTSMYLCASSPEGLAGVWETQYFGPGTRLLVL.

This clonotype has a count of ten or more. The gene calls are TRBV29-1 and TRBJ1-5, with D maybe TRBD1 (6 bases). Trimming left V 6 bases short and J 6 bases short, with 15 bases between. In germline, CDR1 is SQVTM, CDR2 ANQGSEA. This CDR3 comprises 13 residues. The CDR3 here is CSVALAGVQPQHF. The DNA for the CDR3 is TGCAGCGTCGCCCTGGCAGGGGTTCAGCCCCAGCATTTT.

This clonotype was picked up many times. CDR3 residues: CRIGGYNSPLHF. CDR3 DNA: TGCAGGATCGGGGGGTATAATTCACCCCTCCACTTT. The chain couples TRBV20-1 to TRBJ1-6; the D gene is possibly TRBD1 (5 bases). CDR3 length: 12 residues. Germline V gene lookup returns CDR1 DFQATT and CDR2 SNEGSKA (reference sequence).

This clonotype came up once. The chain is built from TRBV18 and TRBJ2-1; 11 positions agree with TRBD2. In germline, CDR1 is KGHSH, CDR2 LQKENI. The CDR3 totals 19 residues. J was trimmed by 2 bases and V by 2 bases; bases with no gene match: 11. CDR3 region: CASSPYLPSGGSPYNEQFF. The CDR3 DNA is TGTGCCAGCTCACCATACCTCCCTAGCGGGGGGTCTCCCTACAATGAGCAGTTCTTC.

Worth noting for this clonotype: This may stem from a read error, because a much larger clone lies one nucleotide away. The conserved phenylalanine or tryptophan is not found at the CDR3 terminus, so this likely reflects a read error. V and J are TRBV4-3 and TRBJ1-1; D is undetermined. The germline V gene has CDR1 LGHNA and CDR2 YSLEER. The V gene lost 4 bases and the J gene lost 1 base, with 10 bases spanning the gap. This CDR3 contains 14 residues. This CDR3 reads CASSPAVRNTEAFL. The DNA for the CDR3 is TGCGCCAGCAGCCCAGCGGTCAGGAACACTGAAGCTTTCTTG.

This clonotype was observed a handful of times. In nucleotides, the CDR3 is TGCGCCAGCAGCTTGGATAAGGGACTAGCCTCAAACGGGGAGCTGTTTTTT. It translates to CASSLDKGLASNGELFF. This chain links TRBV5-1 with TRBJ2-2; the match to TRBD2 covers 9 bases. V shed 0 bases, J shed 7 bases, and the junction held 10 bases outside the gene matches. CDR1 SGHRS and CDR2 YFSETQ come from the germline V gene. This CDR3 spans 17 amino acids.

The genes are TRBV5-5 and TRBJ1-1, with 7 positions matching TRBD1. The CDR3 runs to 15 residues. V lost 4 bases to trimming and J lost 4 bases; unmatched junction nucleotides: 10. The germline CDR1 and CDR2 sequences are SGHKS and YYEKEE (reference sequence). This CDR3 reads CASSPGAPGGTEAFF. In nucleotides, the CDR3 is TGTGCCAGCAGCCCAGGGGCCCCAGGGGGCACTGAAGCTTTCTTT.

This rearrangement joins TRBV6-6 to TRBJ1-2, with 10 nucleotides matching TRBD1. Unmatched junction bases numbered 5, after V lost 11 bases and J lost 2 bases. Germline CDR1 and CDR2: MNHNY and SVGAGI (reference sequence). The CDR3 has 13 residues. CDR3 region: CAERQGANYGYTF. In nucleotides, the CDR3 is TGTGCCGAAAGACAGGGGGCCAACTATGGCTACACCTTC.

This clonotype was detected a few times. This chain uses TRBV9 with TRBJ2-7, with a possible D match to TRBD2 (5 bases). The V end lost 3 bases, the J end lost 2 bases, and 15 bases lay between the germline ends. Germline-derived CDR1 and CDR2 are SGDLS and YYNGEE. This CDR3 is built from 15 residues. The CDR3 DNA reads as TGTGCCAGCAGCGCTCATCTCGGAGGCCCCTACGAGCAGTACTTC. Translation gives CASSAHLGGPYEQYF.

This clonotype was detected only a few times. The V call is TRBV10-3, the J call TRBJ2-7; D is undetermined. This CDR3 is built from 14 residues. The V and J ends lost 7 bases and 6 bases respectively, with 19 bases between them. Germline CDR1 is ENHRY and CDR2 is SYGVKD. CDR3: CAIKGRAGSVEQYF. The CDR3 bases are TGTGCCATCAAAGGTAGGGCAGGATCGGTCGAGCAGTACTTC.

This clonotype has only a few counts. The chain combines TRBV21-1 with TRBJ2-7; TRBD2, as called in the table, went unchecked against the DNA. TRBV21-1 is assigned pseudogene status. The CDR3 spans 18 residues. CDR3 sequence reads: CASSKAGLAGSRCCEQYF. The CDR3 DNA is TGTGCCAGCAGCAAAGCTGGACTAGCGGGAAGCAGGTGTTGCGAGCAGTACTTC.

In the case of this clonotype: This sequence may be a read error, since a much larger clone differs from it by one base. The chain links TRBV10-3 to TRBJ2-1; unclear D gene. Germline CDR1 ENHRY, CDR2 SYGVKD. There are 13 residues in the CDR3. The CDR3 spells CTITASSYNEQFF. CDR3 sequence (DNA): TGTACCATCACTGCTAGCTCCTACAATGAGCAGTTCTTC.

The CDR3: CATQVSGDSYEQYF. CDR3 sequence (DNA): TGTGCCACCCAGGTGAGCGGGGATTCCTACGAGCAGTACTTC. The chain couples TRBV10-3 to TRBJ2-7; TRBD2 matches 7 bases. The V gene's germline CDR1 is ENHRY and CDR2 SYGVKD. The V segment lost 10 bases and the J segment 1 base; nucleotides outside the gene matches: 10. CDR3 size: 14 residues.

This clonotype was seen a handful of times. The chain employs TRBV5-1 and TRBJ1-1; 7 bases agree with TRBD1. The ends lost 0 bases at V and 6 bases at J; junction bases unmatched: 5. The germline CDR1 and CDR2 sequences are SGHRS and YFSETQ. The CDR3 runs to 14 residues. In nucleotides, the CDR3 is TGCGCCAGCAGCTTGGTAGGGGGACAGTCTGAAGCTTTCTTT. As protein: CASSLVGGQSEAFF. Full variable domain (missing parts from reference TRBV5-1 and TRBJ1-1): KAGVTQTPRYLIKTRGQQVTLSCSPISGHRSVSWYQQTPGQGLQFLFEYFSETQRNKGNFPGRFSGRQFSNSRSEMNVSTLELGDSALYLCASSLVGGQSEAFFGQGTRLTVV.

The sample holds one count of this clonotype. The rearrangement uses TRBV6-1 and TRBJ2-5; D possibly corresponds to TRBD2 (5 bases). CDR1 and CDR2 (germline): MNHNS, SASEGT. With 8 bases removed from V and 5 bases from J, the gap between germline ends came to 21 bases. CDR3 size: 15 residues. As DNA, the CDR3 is TGTGCCAGCCATGGGCTTAGCGTCGGATTGGAGACCCAGTACTTC. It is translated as CASHGLSVGLETQYF.

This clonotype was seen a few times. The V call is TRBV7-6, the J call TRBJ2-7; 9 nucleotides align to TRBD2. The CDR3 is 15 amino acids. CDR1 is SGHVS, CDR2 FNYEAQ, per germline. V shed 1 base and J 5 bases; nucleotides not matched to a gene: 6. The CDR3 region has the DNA TGTGCCAGCAGCTTAGAGGCGGGAGGGCTGCACGAGCAGTACTTC. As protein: CASSLEAGGLHEQYF.

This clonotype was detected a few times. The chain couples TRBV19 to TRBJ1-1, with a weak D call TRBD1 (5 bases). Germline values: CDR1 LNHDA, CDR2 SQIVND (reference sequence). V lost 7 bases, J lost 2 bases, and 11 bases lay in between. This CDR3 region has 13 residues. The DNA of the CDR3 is TGTGCCAGTAAAGGGGAGGGAAACACTGAAGCTTTCTTT. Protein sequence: CASKGEGNTEAFF.

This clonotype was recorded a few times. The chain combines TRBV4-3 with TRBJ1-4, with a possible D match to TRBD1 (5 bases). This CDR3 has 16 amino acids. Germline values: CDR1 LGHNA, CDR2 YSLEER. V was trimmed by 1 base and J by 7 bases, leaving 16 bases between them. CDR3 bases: TGCGCCAGCAGCCAAGGGGCGCAGGGTACAGGTGAAAAACTGTTTTTT. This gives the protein CASSQGAQGTGEKLFF.

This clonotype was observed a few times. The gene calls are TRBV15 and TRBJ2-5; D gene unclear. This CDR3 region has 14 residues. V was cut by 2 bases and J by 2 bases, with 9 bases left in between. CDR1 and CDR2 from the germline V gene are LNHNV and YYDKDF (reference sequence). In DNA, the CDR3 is TGTGCCACCAGCAGACCCGCCAGACAAGAGACCCAGTACTTC. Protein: CATSRPARQETQYF.

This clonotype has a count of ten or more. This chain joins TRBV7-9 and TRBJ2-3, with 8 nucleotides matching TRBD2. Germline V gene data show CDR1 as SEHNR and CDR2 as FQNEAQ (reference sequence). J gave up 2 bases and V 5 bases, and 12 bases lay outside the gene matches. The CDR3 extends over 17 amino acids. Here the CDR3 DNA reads TGTGCCAGCAGCCCCAAAGGACTAGCCCGAAACACAGATACGCAGTATTTT. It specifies CASSPKGLARNTDTQYF.

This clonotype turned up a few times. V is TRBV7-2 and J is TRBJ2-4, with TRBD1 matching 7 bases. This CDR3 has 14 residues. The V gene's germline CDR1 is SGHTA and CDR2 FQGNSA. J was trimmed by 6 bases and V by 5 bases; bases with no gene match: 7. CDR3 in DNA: TGTGCCAGCAGCCCCCAGGGACAGCTAAACATTCAGTACTTC. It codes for CASSPQGQLNIQYF.

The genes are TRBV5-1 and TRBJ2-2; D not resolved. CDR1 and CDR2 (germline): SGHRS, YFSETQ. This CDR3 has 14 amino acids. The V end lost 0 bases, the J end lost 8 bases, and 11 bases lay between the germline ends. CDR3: CASSLVLSPGELFF. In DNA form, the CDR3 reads TGCGCCAGCAGCTTGGTTTTGTCGCCTGGGGAGCTGTTTTTT. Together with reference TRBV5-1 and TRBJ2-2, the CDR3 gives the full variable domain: KAGVTQTPRYLIKTRGQQVTLSCSPISGHRSVSWYQQTPGQGLQFLFEYFSETQRNKGNFPGRFSGRQFSNSRSEMNVSTLELGDSALYLCASSLVLSPGELFFGEGSRLTVL.

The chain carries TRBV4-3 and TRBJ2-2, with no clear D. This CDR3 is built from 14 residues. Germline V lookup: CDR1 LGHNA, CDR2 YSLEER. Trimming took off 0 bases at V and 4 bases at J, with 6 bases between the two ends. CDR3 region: CASSQDWRTGELFF. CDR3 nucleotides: TGCGCCAGCAGCCAAGATTGGCGCACCGGGGAGCTGTTTTTT.

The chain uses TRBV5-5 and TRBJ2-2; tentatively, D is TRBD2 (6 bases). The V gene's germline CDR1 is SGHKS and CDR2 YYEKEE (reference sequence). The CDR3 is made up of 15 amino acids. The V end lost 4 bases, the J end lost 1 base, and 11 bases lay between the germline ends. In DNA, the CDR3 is TGTGCCAGCAGCGGCCGGGGACTGAACACCGGGGAGCTGTTTTTT. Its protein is CASSGRGLNTGELFF.

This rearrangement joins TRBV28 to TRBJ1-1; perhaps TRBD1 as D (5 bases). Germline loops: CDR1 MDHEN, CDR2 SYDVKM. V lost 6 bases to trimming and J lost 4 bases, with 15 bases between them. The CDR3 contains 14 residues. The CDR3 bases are TGTGCCAGCAGGCTCATCTCGGGGGGCACTGAAGCTTTCTTT. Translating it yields CASRLISGGTEAFF.

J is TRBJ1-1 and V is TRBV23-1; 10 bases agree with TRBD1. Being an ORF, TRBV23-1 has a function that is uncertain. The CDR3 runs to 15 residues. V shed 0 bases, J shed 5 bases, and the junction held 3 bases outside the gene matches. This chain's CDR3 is CASSQSGQGGTEAFF. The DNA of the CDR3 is TGCGCCAGCAGTCAATCAGGACAGGGGGGAACTGAAGCTTTCTTT.

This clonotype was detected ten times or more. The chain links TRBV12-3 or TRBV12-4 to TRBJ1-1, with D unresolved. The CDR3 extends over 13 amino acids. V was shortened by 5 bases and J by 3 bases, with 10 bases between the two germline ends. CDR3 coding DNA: TGTGCCAGCAGTCCAGATCAATACACTGAAGCTTTCTTT. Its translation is CASSPDQYTEAFF.

The CDR3 loop reads CASSPKRVVGTDTQYF. The CDR3 region has the DNA TGTGCCAGCAGTCCCAAAAGGGTAGTGGGGACAGATACGCAGTATTTT. This sequence joins TRBV6-1 and TRBJ2-3; D gene ambiguous. This CDR3 spans 16 amino acids. Between the trimmed V and J ends, which lost 5 bases and 3 bases, there was a span of 18 bases. Germline V gives CDR1 MNHNS, CDR2 SASEGT.